The clone carrying this T cell receptor beta chain has only a few counts. Antigen: not known. The data derive from a study of CD4 T cells in relation to SARS-CoV-2 and coronaviruses. Overall study results and limits: SARS-CoV-2-driven expansion was significantly weaker in crossreactive than monoreactive clones.

V was pared by 4 bases and J by 2 bases, with 11 bases between. CDR1 MGHRA and CDR2 YSYEKL come from the germline V gene. CDR3 length equals 14 residues. CD4+ T cells from unexposed donors were obtained before the COVID-19 pandemic (2011-2018). Naive and memory CD4+ T cell DNA was deep-sequenced without culture. Method: immunoSEQ multiplex PCR; TCRdb's copy keeps in-frame clones and lacks some. The profile shows about 65,000 clones, around 87% of them singletons. Sequencing used memory CD4+ T cells from PBMCs. The genes are TRBV4-1 and TRBJ1-2; D is uncertain. This TCR was sampled from a human donor in good health. The CDR3 region has the DNA TGCGCCAGCAGCCCGAGGACGGAAAACTATGGCTACACCTTC. Protein sequence: CASSPRTENYGYTF.